A single TCR beta chain is shown here with its context. This clone was seen ten or more times. The antigen it binds to is not known. Per-base qualities were not stored, and no clone one base away is much larger. No treatment had been received by any patient before thyroid surgery. Using T-cell receptor beta sequencing, the researchers looked back retrospectively at clinical samples from patients, gathered between the early 2010s and the late 2010s. This sample is part of a study of metastatic and nonmetastatic thyroid tumors (TCRdb year 2020). In terms of the full investigation: Repertoires from peripheral blood and from tumor or nodule tissue samples of malignant and benign thyroid patients were compared. Overall study outcomes, separate from this receptor: In both blood and tumor samples, malignant tumors were reported to have significantly higher TCR beta diversity than benign nodules.

Libraries were constructed by PCR. Sequenced using an Illumina HiSeq 4000. The TCR beta-chain CDR3 region of each patient was profiled by high-throughput sequencing. On the authors' methods: CDR3 differences across clinicopathological groups were used to build a classifier for discriminating distant-metastatic papillary thyroid cancer patients. The Shannon index was used to assess repertoire diversity, and the Morisita-Horn index was used to assess tumor-blood repertoire similarity. TCRdb reprocessed the public reads (quality trimming at Q25 with fastp, clone calling with MiXCR) and kept in-frame beta chains. TCRdb, not the authors, supplied the V and J calls. Here the sample has tens of thousands of clones; more than 12% occur a single time. In total, the top ten clones hold roughly 15% of the sample. From a lookup of the germline V gene, CDR1 and CDR2 are SGHVS and FQNEAQ. V trim: 4 bases; J trim: 5 bases; unmatched bases: 10. The CDR3 contains 15 residues, cysteine and phenylalanine counted. Of all the DNA, just the CDR3 is kept, 45 bases in frame from base 1.

The chain couples TRBV7-8 to TRBJ2-5; 7 nucleotides in the junction match TRBD1. The source is a female donor with papillary thyroid cancer or a benign thyroid nodule (not recorded which). Some clones in this sample may be carry-over from other donors' samples. What was sequenced was tumor tissue. CDR3 sequence: CASSSKTGKRETQYF. In nucleotides, the sequence is TGTGCCAGCAGCTCTAAGACAGGGAAGAGGGAGACCCAGTACTTC.